This T cell receptor (beta chain) came from a study of cytotoxic CD8 clonotypes in ibrutinib-treated CLL. Study summary: Samples yielded averages of 255,043 productive templates and over 90,000 productive rearrangements.

In regard to this clone: Its target is unknown.

Study results and limitations: Under therapy, public clonotypes either contracted or stayed stable, and they were uncommon. Researchers report that baseline clonality outpaced age-matched healthy donors and tracked circulating CD8+ T-cell counts.

A 1 in 200,000 to 1 in 1 million T cell depth was the sequencing target. Assay: immunoSEQ multiplex PCR; the TCRdb copy retains only in-frame clones and omits some. The sample carries more than 9,500 clones, roughly 60% recorded once. Sample: PBMCs, taken before ibrutinib treatment. The sequence was collected from a human donor with chronic lymphocytic leukemia.

The CDR3 region has the DNA TGCGCCAGCAGCAGAGGAGCTAGCGGGAGCACAGATACGCAGTATTTT. It is translated as CASSRGASGSTDTQYF. This chain uses TRBV5-1 with TRBJ2-3; 8 bases are shared with TRBD2. CDR1 is SGHRS and CDR2 is YFSETQ in the germline V gene. Losses at the gene ends were 4 bases for V and 0 bases for J; bases not matched to a gene: 7. CDR3 size: 16 residues. The variable domain in full, with the rest retrieved from reference TRBV5-1 and TRBJ2-3, is KAGVTQTPRYLIKTRGQQVTLSCSPISGHRSVSWYQQTPGQGLQFLFEYFSETQRNKGNFPGRFSGRQFSNSRSEMNVSTLELGDSALYLCASSRGASGSTDTQYFGPGTRLTVL.